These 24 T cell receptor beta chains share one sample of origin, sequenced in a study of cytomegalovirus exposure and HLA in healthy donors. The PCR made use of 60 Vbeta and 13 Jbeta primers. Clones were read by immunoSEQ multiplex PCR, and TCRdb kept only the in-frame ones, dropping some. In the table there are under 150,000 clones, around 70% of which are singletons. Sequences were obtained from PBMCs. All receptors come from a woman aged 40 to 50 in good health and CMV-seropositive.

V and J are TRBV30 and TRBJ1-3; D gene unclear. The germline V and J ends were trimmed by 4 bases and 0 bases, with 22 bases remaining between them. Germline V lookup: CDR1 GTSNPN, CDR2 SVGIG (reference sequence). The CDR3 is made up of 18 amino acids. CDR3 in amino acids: CAWKRGREPFYSGNTIYF. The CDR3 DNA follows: TGTGCCTGGAAAAGAGGGCGGGAACCTTTTTACTCTGGAAACACCATATATTTT. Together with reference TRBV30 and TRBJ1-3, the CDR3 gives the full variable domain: SQTIHQWPATLVQPVGSPLSLECTVEGTSNPNLYWYRQAAGRGLQLLFYSVGIGQISSEVPQNLSASRPQDRQFILSSKKLLLSDSGFYLCAWKRGREPFYSGNTIYFGEGSWLTVV.

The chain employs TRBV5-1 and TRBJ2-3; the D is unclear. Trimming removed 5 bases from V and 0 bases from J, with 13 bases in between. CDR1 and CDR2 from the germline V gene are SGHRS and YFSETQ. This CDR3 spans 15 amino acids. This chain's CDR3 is CASRRTVSSTDTQYF. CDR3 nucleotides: TGCGCCAGCAGGCGCACAGTGAGTAGCACAGATACGCAGTATTTT.

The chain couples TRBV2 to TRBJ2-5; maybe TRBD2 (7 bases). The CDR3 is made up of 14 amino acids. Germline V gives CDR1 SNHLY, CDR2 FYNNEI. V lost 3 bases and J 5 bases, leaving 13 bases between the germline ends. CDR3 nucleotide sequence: TGTGCCAGCAGTGATACGGGGGGCCGGGAGACCCAGTACTTC. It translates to CASSDTGGRETQYF.

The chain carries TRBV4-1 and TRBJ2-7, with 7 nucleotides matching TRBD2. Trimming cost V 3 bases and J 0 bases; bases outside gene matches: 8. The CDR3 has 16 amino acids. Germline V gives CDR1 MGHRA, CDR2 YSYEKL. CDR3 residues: CASSHGQGGDSYEQYF. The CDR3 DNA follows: TGCGCCAGCAGCCACGGGCAGGGAGGGGACTCCTACGAGCAGTACTTC.

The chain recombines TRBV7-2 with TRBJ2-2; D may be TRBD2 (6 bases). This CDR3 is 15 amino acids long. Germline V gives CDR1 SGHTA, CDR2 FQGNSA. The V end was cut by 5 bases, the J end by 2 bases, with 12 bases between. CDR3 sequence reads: CASSDQGLNTGELFF. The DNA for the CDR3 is TGTGCCAGCAGCGACCAGGGACTTAACACCGGGGAGCTGTTTTTT. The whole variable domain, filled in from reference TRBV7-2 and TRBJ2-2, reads GAGVSQSPSNKVTEKGKDVELRCDPISGHTALYWYRQSLGQGLEFLIYFQGNSAPDKSGLPSDRFSAERTGGSVSTLTIQRTQQEDSAVYLCASSDQGLNTGELFFGEGSRLTVL.

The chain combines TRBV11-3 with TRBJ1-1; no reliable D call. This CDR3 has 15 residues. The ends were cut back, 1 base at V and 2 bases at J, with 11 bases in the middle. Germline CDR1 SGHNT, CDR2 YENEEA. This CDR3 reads CASSLVAGGNTEAFF. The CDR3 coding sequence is TGTGCCAGCAGCTTAGTAGCAGGAGGCAACACTGAAGCTTTCTTT.

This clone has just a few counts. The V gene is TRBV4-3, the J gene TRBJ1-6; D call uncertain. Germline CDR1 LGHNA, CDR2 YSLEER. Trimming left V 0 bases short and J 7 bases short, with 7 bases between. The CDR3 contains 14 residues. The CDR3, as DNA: TGCGCCAGCAGCCAAGATATGGGCAATTCACCCCTCCACTTT. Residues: CASSQDMGNSPLHF.

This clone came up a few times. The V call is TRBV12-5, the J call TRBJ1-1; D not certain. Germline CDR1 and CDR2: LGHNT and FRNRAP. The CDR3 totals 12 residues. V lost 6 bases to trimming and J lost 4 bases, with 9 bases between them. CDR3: CASGKELTEAFF. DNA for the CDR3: TGTGCTAGTGGAAAAGAACTCACTGAAGCTTTCTTT.

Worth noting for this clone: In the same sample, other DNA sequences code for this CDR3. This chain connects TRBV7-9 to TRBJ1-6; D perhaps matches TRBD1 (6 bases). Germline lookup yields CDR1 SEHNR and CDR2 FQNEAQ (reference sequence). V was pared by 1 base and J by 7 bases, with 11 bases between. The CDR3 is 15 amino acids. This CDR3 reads CASSLGGGPNSPLHF. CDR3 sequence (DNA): TGTGCCAGCAGCTTAGGCGGGGGCCCGAATTCACCCCTCCACTTT.

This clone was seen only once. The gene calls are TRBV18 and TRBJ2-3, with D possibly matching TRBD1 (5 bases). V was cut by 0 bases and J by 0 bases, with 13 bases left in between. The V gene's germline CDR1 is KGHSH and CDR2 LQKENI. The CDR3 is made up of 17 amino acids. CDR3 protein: CASSPPGQQPSTDTQYF. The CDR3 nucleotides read TGTGCCAGCTCACCACCGGGGCAGCAACCTAGCACAGATACGCAGTATTTT.

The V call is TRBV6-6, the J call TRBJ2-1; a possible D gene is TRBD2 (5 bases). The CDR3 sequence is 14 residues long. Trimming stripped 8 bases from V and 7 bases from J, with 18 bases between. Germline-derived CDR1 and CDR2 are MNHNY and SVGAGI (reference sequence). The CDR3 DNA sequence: TGTGCCAGCGTCCGGGGATCCCAGGCAAATGAGCAGTTCTTC. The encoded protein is CASVRGSQANEQFF.

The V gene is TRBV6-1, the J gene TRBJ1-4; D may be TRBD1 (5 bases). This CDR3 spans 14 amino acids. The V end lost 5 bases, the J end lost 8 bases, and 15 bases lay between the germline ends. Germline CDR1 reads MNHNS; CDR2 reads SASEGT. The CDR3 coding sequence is TGTGCCAGCAGTTCCCCAGCAGGGCGGGAAAAACTGTTTTTT. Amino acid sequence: CASSSPAGREKLFF.

The CDR3: CASSPAGTGNTEAFF. Written as DNA, the CDR3 is TGTGCCAGCAGTCCTGCCGGGACAGGGAACACTGAAGCTTTCTTT. The V gene is TRBV6-5, the J gene TRBJ1-1, with 8 bases aligning to TRBD1. Germline CDR1 MNHEY, CDR2 SVGAGI. There are 15 residues in the CDR3. Trimming removed 5 bases from V and 1 base from J; junction bases left unmatched: 6.

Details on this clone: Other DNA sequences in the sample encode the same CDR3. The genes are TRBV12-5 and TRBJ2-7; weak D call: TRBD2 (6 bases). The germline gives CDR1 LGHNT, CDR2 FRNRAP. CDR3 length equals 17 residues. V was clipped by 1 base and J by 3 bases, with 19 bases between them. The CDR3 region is CASGLGGDGSFFYEQYF. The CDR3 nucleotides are TGTGCTAGTGGTTTGGGGGGGGATGGATCCTTTTTCTACGAGCAGTACTTC.

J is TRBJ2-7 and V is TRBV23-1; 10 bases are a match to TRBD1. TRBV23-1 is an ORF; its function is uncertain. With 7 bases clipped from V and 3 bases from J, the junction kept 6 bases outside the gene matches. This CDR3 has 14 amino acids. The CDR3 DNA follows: TGCGCCAGCATCCCCCGGGACAGGGGCTACGAGCAGTACTTC. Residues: CASIPRDRGYEQYF.

CDR3 amino acids: CASSFTGQETQYF. The CDR3 nucleotides are TGTGCCAGCAGCTTCACAGGGCAAGAGACCCAGTACTTC. This chain joins TRBV5-6 and TRBJ2-5; D may be TRBD1 (6 bases). Trimming pared 2 bases from V and 2 bases from J, leaving 7 bases between. The CDR3 extends over 13 amino acids. The germline gives CDR1 SGHDT, CDR2 YYEEEE.

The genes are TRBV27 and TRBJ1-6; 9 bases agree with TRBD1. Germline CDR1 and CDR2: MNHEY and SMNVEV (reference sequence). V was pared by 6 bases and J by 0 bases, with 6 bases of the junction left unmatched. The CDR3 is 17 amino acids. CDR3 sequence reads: CASSTGTGSSYNSPLHF. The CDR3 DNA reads TGTGCCAGCAGCACCGGGACAGGGAGCTCCTATAATTCACCCCTCCACTTT.

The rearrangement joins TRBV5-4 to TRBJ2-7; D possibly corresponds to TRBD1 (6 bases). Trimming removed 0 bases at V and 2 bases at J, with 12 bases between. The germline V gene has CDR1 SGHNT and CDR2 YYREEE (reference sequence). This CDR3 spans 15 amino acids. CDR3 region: CASSLGEGGPYEQYF. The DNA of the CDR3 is TGTGCCAGCAGCTTGGGGGAAGGGGGACCCTACGAGCAGTACTTC.

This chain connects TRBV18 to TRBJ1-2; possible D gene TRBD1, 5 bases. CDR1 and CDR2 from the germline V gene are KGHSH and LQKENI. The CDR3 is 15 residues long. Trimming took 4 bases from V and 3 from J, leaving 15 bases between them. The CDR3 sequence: CASSRSGSDDYGYTF. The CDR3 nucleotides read TGTGCCAGCTCACGGTCAGGGTCGGATGACTATGGCTACACCTTC.

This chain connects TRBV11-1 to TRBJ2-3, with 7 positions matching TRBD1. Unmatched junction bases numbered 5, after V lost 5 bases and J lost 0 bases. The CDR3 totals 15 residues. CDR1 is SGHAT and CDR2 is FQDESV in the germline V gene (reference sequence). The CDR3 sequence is CASSPGTESTDTQYF. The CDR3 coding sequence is TGTGCCAGCAGCCCCGGGACAGAAAGCACAGATACGCAGTATTTT.

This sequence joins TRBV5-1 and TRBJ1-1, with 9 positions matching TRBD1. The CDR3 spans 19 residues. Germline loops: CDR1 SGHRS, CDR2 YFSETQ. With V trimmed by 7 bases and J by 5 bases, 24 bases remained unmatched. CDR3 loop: CASGRVPGQGVGRRTEAFF. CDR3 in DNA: TGCGCCAGCGGACGCGTCCCGGGACAGGGCGTCGGAAGGAGGACTGAAGCTTTCTTT.

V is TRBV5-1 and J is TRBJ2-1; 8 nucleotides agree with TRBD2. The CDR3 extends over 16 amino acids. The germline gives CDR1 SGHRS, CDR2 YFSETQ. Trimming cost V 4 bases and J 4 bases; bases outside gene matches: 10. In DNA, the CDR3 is TGCGCCAGCAGCCCACTAGCGGCTACATCATACAATGAGCAGTTCTTC. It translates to CASSPLAATSYNEQFF.

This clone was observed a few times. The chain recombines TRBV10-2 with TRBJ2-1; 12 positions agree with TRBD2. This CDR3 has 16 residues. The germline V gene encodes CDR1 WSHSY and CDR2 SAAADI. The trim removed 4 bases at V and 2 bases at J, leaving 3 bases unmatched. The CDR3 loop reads CASSGTSGVTYNEQFF. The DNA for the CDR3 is TGCGCCAGCAGTGGGACTAGCGGGGTAACCTACAATGAGCAGTTCTTC.

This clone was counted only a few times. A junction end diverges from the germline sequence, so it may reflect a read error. The CDR3 loop is CASSPGTGGSHEQYF. As DNA, the CDR3 is TGTGCCAGCAGTCCCGGGACAGGGGGCTCCCACGAGCAGTACTTC. The chain has TRBV27 and TRBJ2-7; 12 nucleotides align to TRBD1. CDR1 and CDR2 from the germline V gene are MNHEY and SMNVEV (reference sequence). The CDR3 consists of 15 residues.